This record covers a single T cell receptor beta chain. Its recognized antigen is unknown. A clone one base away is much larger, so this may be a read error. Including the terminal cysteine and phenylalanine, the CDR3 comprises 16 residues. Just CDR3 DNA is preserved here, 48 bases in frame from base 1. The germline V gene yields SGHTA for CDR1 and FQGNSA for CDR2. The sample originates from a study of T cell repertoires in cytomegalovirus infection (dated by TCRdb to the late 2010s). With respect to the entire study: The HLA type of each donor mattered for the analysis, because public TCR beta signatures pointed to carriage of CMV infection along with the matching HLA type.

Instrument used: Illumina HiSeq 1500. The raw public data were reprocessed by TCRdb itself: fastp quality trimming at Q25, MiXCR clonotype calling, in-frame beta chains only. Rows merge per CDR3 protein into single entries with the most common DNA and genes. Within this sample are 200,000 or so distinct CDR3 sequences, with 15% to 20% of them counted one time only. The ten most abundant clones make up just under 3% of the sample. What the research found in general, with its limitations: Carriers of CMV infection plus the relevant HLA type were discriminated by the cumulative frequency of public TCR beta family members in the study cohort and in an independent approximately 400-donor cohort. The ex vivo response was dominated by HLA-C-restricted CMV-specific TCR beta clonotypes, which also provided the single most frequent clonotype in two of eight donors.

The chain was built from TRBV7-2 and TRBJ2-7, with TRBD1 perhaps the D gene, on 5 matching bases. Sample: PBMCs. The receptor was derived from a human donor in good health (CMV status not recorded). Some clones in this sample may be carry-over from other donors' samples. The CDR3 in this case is CASSLGGSALSYGQYF. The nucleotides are TGTGCCAGCAGCTTAGGGGGCAGCGCCCTTTCCTACGGGCAGTACTTC. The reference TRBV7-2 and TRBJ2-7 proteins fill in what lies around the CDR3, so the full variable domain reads GAGVSQSPSNKVTEKGKDVELRCDPISGHTALYWYRQSLGQGLEFLIYFQGNSAPDKSGLPSDRFSAERTGGSVSTLTIQRTQQEDSAVYLCASSLGGSALSYGQYFGPGTRLTVT.